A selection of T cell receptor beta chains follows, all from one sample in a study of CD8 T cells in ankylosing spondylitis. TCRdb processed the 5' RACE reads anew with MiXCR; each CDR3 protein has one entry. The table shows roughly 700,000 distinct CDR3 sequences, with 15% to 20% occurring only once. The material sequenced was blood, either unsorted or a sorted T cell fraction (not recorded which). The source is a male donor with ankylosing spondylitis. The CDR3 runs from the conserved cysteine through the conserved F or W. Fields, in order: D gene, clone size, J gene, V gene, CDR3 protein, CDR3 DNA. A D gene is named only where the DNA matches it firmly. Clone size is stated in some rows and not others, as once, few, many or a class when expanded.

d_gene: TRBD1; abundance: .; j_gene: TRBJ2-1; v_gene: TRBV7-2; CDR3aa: CASSHSDRDPYNEQFF; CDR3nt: TGTGCCAGCAGCCACTCCGACAGGGACCCGTACAATGAGCAGTTCTTC
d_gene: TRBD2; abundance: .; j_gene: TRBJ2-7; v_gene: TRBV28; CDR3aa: CASSLRGGPLEQYF; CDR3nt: TGTGCCAGCAGTTTGCGGGGAGGGCCACTCGAGCAGTACTTC
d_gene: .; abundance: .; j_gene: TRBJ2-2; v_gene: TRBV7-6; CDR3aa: CASSSDRRTGELFF; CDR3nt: TGTGCCAGCAGCTCCGACAGACGCACCGGGGAGCTGTTTTTT
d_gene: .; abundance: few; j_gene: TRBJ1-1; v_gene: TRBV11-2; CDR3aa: CASSLTRTGNTEAFF; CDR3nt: TGTGCCAGCAGCCTCACCCGGACTGGGAACACTGAAGCTTTCTTT
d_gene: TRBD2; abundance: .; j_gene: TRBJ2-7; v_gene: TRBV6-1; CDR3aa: CASSMSGALYEQYF; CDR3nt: TGTGCCAGCTCGATGAGCGGGGCCCTCTACGAGCAGTACTTC
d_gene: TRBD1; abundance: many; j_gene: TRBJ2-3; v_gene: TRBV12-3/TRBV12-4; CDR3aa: CASSLRTGRDTQYF; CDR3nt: TGTGCCAGCAGCCTTCGGACAGGACGAGATACGCAGTATTTT
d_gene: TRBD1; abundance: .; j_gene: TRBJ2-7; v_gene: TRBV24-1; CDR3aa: CATSDSGTVFEQYF; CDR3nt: TGTGCCACCAGTGATTCCGGGACAGTGTTCGAGCAGTACTTC
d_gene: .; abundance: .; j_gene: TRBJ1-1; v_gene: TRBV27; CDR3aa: CASSLYAESMNTEAFF; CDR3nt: TGTGCCAGCAGTTTATACGCAGAATCCATGAACACTGAAGCTTTCTTT
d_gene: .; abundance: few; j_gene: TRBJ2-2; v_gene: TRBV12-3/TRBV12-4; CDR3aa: CASQSGTNTGELFF; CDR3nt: TGTGCCAGCCAATCCGGGACGAACACCGGGGAGCTGTTTTTT
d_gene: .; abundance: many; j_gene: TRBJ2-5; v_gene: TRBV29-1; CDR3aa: CSGGGETQYF; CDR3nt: TGCAGCGGAGGGGGGGAGACCCAGTACTTC
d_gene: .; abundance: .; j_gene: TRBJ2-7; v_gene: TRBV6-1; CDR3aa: CASSERWSLPSGEQYF; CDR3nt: TGTGCCAGCAGTGAAAGGTGGAGTCTACCCTCGGGAGAGCAGTACTTC
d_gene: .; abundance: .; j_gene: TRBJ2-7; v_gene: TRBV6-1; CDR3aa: CASSSGIPSYEQYF; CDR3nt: TGTGCCAGCAGCTCAGGAATACCCTCCTACGAGCAGTACTTC
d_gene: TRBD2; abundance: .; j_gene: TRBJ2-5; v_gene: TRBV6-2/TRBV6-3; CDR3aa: CASSYTGLAHETQYF; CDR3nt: TGTGCCAGCAGTTACACGGGACTAGCGCACGAGACCCAGTACTTC
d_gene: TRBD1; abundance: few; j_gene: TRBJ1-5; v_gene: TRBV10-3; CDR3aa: CAISVGQGNQPQHF; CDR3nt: TGTGCCATCAGTGTCGGACAGGGTAATCAGCCCCAGCATTTT
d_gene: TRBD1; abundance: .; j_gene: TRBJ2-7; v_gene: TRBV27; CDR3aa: CASSSKDRAHEQYF; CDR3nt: TGTGCCAGCAGTTCCAAGGACAGGGCCCACGAGCAGTACTTC
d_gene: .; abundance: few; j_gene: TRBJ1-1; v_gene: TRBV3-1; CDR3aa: CASSQGSSAEAFF; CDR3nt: TGTGCCAGCAGCCAGGGGTCCTCCGCTGAAGCTTTCTTT
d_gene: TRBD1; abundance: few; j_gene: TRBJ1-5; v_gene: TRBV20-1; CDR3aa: CSARGQGGNAFGNQPQHF; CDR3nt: TGCAGTGCTAGGGGACAGGGGGGTAATGCATTTGGCAATCAGCCCCAGCATTTT
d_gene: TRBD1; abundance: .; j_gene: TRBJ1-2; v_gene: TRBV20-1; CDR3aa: CSAVTPTGNYGYTF; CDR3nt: TGCAGTGCAGTCACTCCGACAGGGAACTATGGCTACACCTTC
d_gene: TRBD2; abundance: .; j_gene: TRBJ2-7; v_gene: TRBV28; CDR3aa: CASSSLGGSSYEQYF; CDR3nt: TGTGCCAGCAGTTCCCTGGGCGGGAGCTCCTACGAGCAGTACTTC
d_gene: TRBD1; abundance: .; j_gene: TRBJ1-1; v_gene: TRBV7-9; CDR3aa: CASSPGDRSYTEAFF; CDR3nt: TGTGCCAGCAGCCCAGGGGACAGGTCGTACACTGAAGCTTTCTTT
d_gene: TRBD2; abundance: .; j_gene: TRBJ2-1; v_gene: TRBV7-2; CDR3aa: CASSLDRGDNEQFF; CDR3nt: TGTGCCAGCAGCTTAGACCGGGGGGACAATGAGCAGTTCTTC
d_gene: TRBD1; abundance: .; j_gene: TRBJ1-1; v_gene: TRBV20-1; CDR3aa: CSAVTLQGAHTEAFF; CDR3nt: TGCAGTGCTGTTACCCTACAGGGGGCCCACACTGAAGCTTTCTTT
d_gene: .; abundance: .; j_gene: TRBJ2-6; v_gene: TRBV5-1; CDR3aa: CASSTAGAGANVLTF; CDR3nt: TGCGCCAGCAGCACCGCAGGGGCTGGGGCCAACGTCCTGACTTTC
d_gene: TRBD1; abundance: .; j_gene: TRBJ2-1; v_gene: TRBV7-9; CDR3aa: CASSLPRDRSPHEQFF; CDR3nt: TGTGCCAGCAGCCTCCCCCGGGACAGGTCGCCCCATGAGCAGTTCTTC
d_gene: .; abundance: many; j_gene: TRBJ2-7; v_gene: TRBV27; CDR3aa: CASSPSGSDGYEQYF; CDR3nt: TGTGCCAGCAGTCCCTCGGGTAGTGATGGATACGAGCAGTACTTC
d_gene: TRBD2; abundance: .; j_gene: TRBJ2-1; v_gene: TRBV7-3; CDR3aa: CASSIGLAGGHEQFF; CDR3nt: TGTGCCAGCAGCATCGGACTAGCGGGGGGGCATGAGCAGTTCTTC
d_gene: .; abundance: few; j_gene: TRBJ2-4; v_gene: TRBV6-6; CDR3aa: CASTEGLLGIQYF; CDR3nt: TGTGCCAGCACCGAGGGTCTTTTGGGCATTCAGTACTTC
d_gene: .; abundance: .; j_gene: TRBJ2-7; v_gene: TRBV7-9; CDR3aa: CASSTTKVTVGEQYF; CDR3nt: TGTGCCAGCAGCACAACAAAGGTGACAGTAGGCGAGCAGTACTTC
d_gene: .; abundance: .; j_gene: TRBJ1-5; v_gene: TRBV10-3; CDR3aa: CAISYGLSNQPQHF; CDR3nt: TGTGCCATCAGCTACGGACTTAGCAATCAGCCCCAGCATTTT